The clone carrying this T cell receptor beta chain has only a few counts. The data derive from a study of identical twins. Trimming cost V 10 bases and J 5 bases; bases outside gene matches: 8. The CDR3 spans 13 residues. Per germline, CDR1 SNHLY and CDR2 FYNNEI. One entry per CDR3 protein, called by TCRdb with MiXCR from the 5' RACE reads. The sample lists around 530,000 distinct CDR3 sequences; approximately 14% were seen once. In addition, the sample was reused for a study of yellow fever vaccine responses in identical twins.

This chain joins TRBV2 and TRBJ2-1; 7 bases match TRBD2. This clonotype was obtained from a woman younger than 30 in good health. What was sequenced was CD4+ T cells sorted from blood. In DNA form, the CDR3 reads TGTGCCAACACAGGACTAGTGGACAATGAGCAGTTCTTC. Its protein is CANTGLVDNEQFF.